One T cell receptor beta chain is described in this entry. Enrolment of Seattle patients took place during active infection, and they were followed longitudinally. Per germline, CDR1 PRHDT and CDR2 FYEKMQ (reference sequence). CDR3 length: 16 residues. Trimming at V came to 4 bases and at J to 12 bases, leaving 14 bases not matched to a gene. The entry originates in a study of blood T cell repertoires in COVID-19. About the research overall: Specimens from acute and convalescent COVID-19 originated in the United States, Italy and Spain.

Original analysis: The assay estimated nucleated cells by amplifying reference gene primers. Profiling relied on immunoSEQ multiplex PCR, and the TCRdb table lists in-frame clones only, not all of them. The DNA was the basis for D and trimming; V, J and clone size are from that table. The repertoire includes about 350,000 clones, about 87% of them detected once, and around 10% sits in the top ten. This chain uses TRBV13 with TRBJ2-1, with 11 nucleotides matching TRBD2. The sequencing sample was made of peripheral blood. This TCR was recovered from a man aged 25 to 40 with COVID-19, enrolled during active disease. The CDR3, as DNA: TGTGCCAGCAGCTCCTATAGCGGGAGGGCGCCGCGAGGGCAGTTCTTC. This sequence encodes CASSSYSGRAPRGQFF. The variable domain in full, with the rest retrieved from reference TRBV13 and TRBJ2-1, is AAGVIQSPRHLIKEKRETATLKCYPIPRHDTVYWYQQGPGQDPQFLISFYEKMQSDKGSIPDRFSAQQFSDYHSELNMSSLELGDSALYFCASSSYSGRAPRGQFFGPGTRLTVL.